Reported below is one T cell receptor (beta chain). The entry originates in a study of blood T cell repertoires in COVID-19. Germline V gene sequence: CDR1 KGHDR, CDR2 SFDVKD. The CDR3 length is 23 residues. V lost 0 bases and J lost 4, with 33 bases in between. Assay: immunoSEQ multiplex PCR; the TCRdb copy retains only in-frame clones and omits some. The sample has a few hundred thousand clones; approximately 81% are singletons. The sequencing sample was made of PBMCs or T cells enriched from blood (not recorded which). This clonotype was sampled from a woman aged 50 to 60 who had recovered from COVID-19. V is TRBV24-1 and J is TRBJ2-1; D ambiguous. The DNA for the CDR3 is TGTGCCACCAGTGATTTGCGGTTATTAGCCACTCCGGCACTCTCGCACTCTTACAATGAGCAGTTCTTC. Its protein product is CATSDLRLLATPALSHSYNEQFF.